The present T cell receptor beta chain was sequenced within a study of T cells after yellow fever vaccination. In the study overall: Researchers used SMART-Seq v4 Ultra Low Input to prepare fractions that had low cell numbers.

Regarding this clonotype: Its antigen is undetermined.

CDR1 LGHDT and CDR2 YNNKEL come from the germline V gene (reference sequence). CDR3 length: 13 residues. With 4 bases clipped from V and 6 bases from J, the junction kept 2 bases outside the gene matches. TCRdb reprocessed the 5' RACE reads with MiXCR, giving one entry per CDR3 protein. The sample has hundreds of thousands of distinct CDR3 sequences, roughly an eighth seen once. Study-level points and caveats: Contaminants from the bulk population, in the form of abundant clonotypes, could be found in FACS-sorted repertoires.

The TCR originated in a man aged 30 to 39 who received the YFV17D yellow fever vaccine. V is TRBV3-1 and J is TRBJ2-1, with TRBD2 matching over 8 bases. The material was PBMCs, obtained on the day of the yellow fever booster vaccination. In DNA form, the CDR3 reads TGTGCCAGCAGCCCGGGGGGGGCCAATGAGCAGTTCTTC. This encodes CASSPGGANEQFF.